The 27 T cell receptor beta chains reported below all come from one sample, sequenced in a study of cytomegalovirus exposure and HLA in healthy donors. PCR primers comprised 60 Vbeta and 13 Jbeta primers. Profiled with immunoSEQ multiplex PCR; TCRdb holds only in-frame clones, not every one. The sample holds more than 150,000 clones, 65% to 85% seen once. The sample taken for sequencing was PBMCs. The receptors were gathered from a woman between 18 and 30 years old in good health and CMV-seronegative.

V is TRBV6-5 and J is TRBJ1-2; D is unresolved. V was clipped by 6 bases and J by 6 bases, with 17 bases between them. In germline, CDR1 is MNHEY, CDR2 SVGAGI. The CDR3 is 14 residues long. CDR3 residues: CASRLSSTRDGYTF. The CDR3 coding sequence is TGTGCCAGCAGGCTCTCATCCACTCGCGATGGCTACACCTTC.

CDR3 bases: TGTGCCAGCAGTTTTGCAGGGGCCGTAGAGACCCAGTACTTC. Amino acids: CASSFAGAVETQYF. This rearrangement joins TRBV27 to TRBJ2-5, with D perhaps matching TRBD1 (6 bases). Germline CDR1 MNHEY, CDR2 SMNVEV (reference sequence). The CDR3 spans 14 residues. The ends were cut back, 3 bases at V and 4 bases at J, with 12 bases in the middle.

The V gene is TRBV11-2, the J gene TRBJ2-2; D remains unclear. The CDR3 extends over 17 amino acids. Trimming cost V 2 bases and J 3 bases, with 16 bases left between them. Germline assignment: CDR1 SGHAT and CDR2 FQNNGV. The CDR3 coding sequence is TGTGCCAGCAGCTTAAATCCCTTCCTAACCCACACCGGGGAGCTGTTTTTT. Amino acids: CASSLNPFLTHTGELFF.

This clone has only one observation. The V and J genes are TRBV9 and TRBJ1-6; TRBD1 agrees at 9 bases. V was clipped by 4 bases and J by 10 bases; unmatched bases: 6. The CDR3 has 14 residues. Germline CDR1 and CDR2: SGDLS and YYNGEE. CDR3 loop: CASSPWTGDSPLHF. The CDR3 coding sequence is TGTGCCAGCAGCCCGTGGACAGGGGACTCACCCCTCCACTTT.

The chain recombines TRBV7-9 with TRBJ1-2, with 8 bases lining up with TRBD1. The CDR3 is 17 residues long. Germline V lookup: CDR1 SEHNR, CDR2 FQNEAQ (reference sequence). With V trimmed by 5 bases and J by 2 bases, 13 bases remained unmatched. The CDR3 protein is CASSRAESDRVNYGYTF. CDR3 bases: TGTGCCAGCAGCCGGGCTGAATCGGACAGGGTAAACTATGGCTACACCTTC.

The rearrangement links TRBV6-5 to TRBJ2-4, with D perhaps TRBD1 (6 bases). This CDR3 is built from 16 residues. CDR1 and CDR2 (germline): MNHEY, SVGAGI. Between the trimmed V and J ends, which lost 2 bases and 1 base, there was a span of 12 bases. The CDR3 is CASSYDTGLAKNIQYF. CDR3 coding DNA: TGTGCCAGCAGTTACGACACAGGGCTGGCCAAAAACATTCAGTACTTC.

This clone was counted a few times. The CDR3 reads CASSAGGSSSYEQYF. The CDR3 DNA sequence: TGCGCCAGCAGCGCAGGGGGCTCCAGCTCCTACGAGCAGTACTTC. This chain joins TRBV5-1 and TRBJ2-7, with 8 bases lining up with TRBD1. Per germline, CDR1 SGHRS and CDR2 YFSETQ. The CDR3 has 15 residues. V lost 4 bases and J lost 0; bases outside the gene matches: 6.

This clone was observed a single time. The chain has TRBV28 and TRBJ1-4, with 8 bases that match TRBD1. Germline trimming cut 4 bases from V and 7 bases from J; bases unmatched to any gene: 5. Germline CDR1 is MDHEN and CDR2 is SYDVKM. The CDR3 has 14 amino acids. In nucleotides, the CDR3 is TGTGCCAGCAGTTCAGGGGGCGCAGGTGAAAAACTGTTTTTT. Translating it yields CASSSGGAGEKLFF.

This chain joins TRBV25-1 and TRBJ1-1; D perhaps matches TRBD1 (5 bases). Trimming shortened V by 1 base and J by 10 bases, and 13 bases separated the two germline ends. Germline assignment: CDR1 MGHDK and CDR2 SYGVNS. The CDR3 spans 13 residues. CDR3 region: CASSELGGAGAFF. CDR3 sequence (DNA): TGTGCCAGCAGTGAATTGGGGGGTGCTGGAGCTTTCTTT.

A single count supports this clone. The V call is TRBV5-1, the J call TRBJ1-1, with D possibly TRBD1 on 5 matching bases. This CDR3 is built from 13 residues. Trimming cost V 6 bases and J 4 bases, with 13 bases left between them. Germline CDR1 reads SGHRS; CDR2 reads YFSETQ. CDR3 nucleotide sequence: TGCGCCAGCACCCTTGCAGGGCGCACTGAAGCTTTCTTT. Translated, it gives CASTLAGRTEAFF.

This clone was detected once. The gene calls are TRBV27 and TRBJ1-5; D is possibly TRBD1 (6 bases). The CDR3 is 17 residues long. The germline V gene has CDR1 MNHEY and CDR2 SMNVEV (reference sequence). V was cut by 0 bases and J by 2 bases, with 14 bases left in between. Here the CDR3 reads CASSLSRGSGGNQPQHF. CDR3 in DNA: TGTGCCAGCAGTTTATCGAGGGGGTCCGGGGGCAATCAGCCCCAGCATTTT.

The rearrangement joins TRBV7-9 to TRBJ1-2; 8 bases are shared with TRBD1. Trimming removed 1 base from V and 6 bases from J; junction bases left unmatched: 4. The CDR3 loop spans 14 amino acids. Looked up from germline, CDR1 is SEHNR and CDR2 is FQNEAQ (reference sequence). The DNA of the CDR3 is TGTGCCAGCAGCTTAGTTTCAGGGGGCCATGGCTACACCTTC. This codes for CASSLVSGGHGYTF.

This sequence joins TRBV4-1 and TRBJ1-4, with D possibly TRBD1 on 6 matching bases. The CDR3 consists of 15 residues. The germline gives CDR1 MGHRA, CDR2 YSYEKL. Trimming took 2 bases from V and 8 from J, leaving 15 bases between them. CDR3 sequence: CASSQPTGKVEKLFF. In DNA, the CDR3 is TGCGCCAGCAGCCAACCTACAGGGAAGGTGGAAAAACTGTTTTTT.

DNA of the CDR3: TGTGCCAGCAGGTGGTCAGGGGGGCTTCAAGAGACCCAGTACTTC. It encodes CASRWSGGLQETQYF. The V call is TRBV6-1, the J call TRBJ2-5, with TRBD1 as a possible D gene (7 bases). This CDR3 comprises 15 residues. Looked up from germline, CDR1 is MNHNS and CDR2 is SASEGT. Trimming stripped 6 bases from V and 2 bases from J, with 16 bases between.

This sequence joins TRBV6-5 and TRBJ1-4, with D maybe TRBD1 (5 bases). Germline assignment: CDR1 MNHEY and CDR2 SVGAGI. The CDR3 runs 13 residues. V was pared by 7 bases and J by 5 bases, with 11 bases between. CDR3 nucleotide sequence: TGTGCCAGCACCCATTACAGGAATGAAAAACTGTTTTTT. This encodes CASTHYRNEKLFF.

V is TRBV11-3 and J is TRBJ1-1, with a possible D match to TRBD1 (5 bases). In germline, CDR1 is SGHNT, CDR2 YENEEA. CDR3 length: 12 amino acids. Trimming removed 2 bases at V and 11 bases at J, with 12 bases between. Written as DNA, the CDR3 is TGTGCCAGCAGCTTAACAGGTTCAAGGGCTTTCTTT. Translation gives CASSLTGSRAFF. Full variable domain (remainder filled in from reference TRBV11-3 and TRBJ1-1): EAGVVQSPRYKIIEKKQPVAFWCNPISGHNTLYWYLQNLGQGPELLIRYENEEAVDDSQLPKDRFSAERLKGVDSTLKIQPAELGDSAVYLCASSLTGSRAFFGQGTRLTVV.

The chain links TRBV2 to TRBJ1-2; D not certain. CDR1 is SNHLY, CDR2 FYNNEI, per germline. V lost 7 bases to trimming and J lost 4 bases, with 7 bases between them. This CDR3 comprises 11 residues. The CDR3 DNA reads TGTGCCAGCATTTCCATCTATGGCTACACCTTC. It yields the protein CASISIYGYTF.

The genes are TRBV7-8 and TRBJ2-7; D ambiguous. Germline V CDR1 and CDR2: SGHVS, FQNEAQ. V was clipped by 1 base and J by 5 bases, with 15 bases between them. This CDR3 has 15 residues. CDR3 bases: TGTGCCAGCAGCTTAGGCCCGACGGAGACCAACGAGCAGTACTTC. Residues: CASSLGPTETNEQYF.

A few counts support this clone. The chain uses TRBV19 and TRBJ1-2, with D hard to call. The ends were cut back, 4 bases at V and 5 bases at J, with 17 bases in the middle. From germline, CDR1 is LNHDA and CDR2 SQIVND (reference sequence). This CDR3 is built from 15 residues. The CDR3 DNA reads TGTGCCAGTAGTAACGTTGCCCAACAGCCGTATGGCTACACCTTC. Its translation is CASSNVAQQPYGYTF.

The chain has TRBV19 and TRBJ2-5; 7 bases agree with TRBD1. The CDR3 runs to 14 residues. With 6 bases clipped from V and 11 bases from J, the junction kept 15 bases outside the gene matches. From germline, CDR1 is LNHDA and CDR2 SQIVND (reference sequence). This CDR3 is CASSEGGWMKSQYF. Here the CDR3 DNA reads TGTGCCAGTAGCGAAGGGGGCTGGATGAAGTCGCAGTACTTC.

There are a few counts of this clone. This sequence joins TRBV11-2 and TRBJ2-1; 10 bases are a match to TRBD2. The germline V gene has CDR1 SGHAT and CDR2 FQNNGV. This CDR3 has 15 residues. V lost 1 base to trimming and J lost 7 bases; unmatched junction nucleotides: 4. CDR3 DNA: TGTGCCAGCAGCTTAGTAAGCGGGGGGGCGAATGAGCAGTTCTTC. Amino acids: CASSLVSGGANEQFF.

The genes are TRBV5-1 and TRBJ2-1, with D possibly matching TRBD2 (6 bases). The CDR3 spans 15 residues. CDR1 is SGHRS, CDR2 YFSETQ, per germline. V dropped 4 bases and J dropped 0 bases, with 11 bases sitting between them. The CDR3 reads CASSKDGSSYNEQFF. CDR3 sequence (DNA): TGCGCCAGCAGCAAGGACGGGAGCTCCTACAATGAGCAGTTCTTC. The whole variable domain, filled in from reference TRBV5-1 and TRBJ2-1, reads KAGVTQTPRYLIKTRGQQVTLSCSPISGHRSVSWYQQTPGQGLQFLFEYFSETQRNKGNFPGRFSGRQFSNSRSEMNVSTLELGDSALYLCASSKDGSSYNEQFFGPGTRLTVL.

The chain links TRBV5-1 to TRBJ2-6; D gene uncertain. This CDR3 has 15 amino acids. CDR1 is SGHRS and CDR2 is YFSETQ in the germline V gene. The V gene lost 4 bases and the J gene lost 0 bases, with 8 bases spanning the gap. CDR3 sequence (DNA): TGCGCCAGCAGCACTGATCACTCTGGGGCCAACGTCCTGACTTTC. Its translation: CASSTDHSGANVLTF.

Only a few counts were recorded for this clone. The chain is built from TRBV4-1 and TRBJ1-4; perhaps TRBD1 as D (5 bases). The V end was cut by 8 bases, the J end by 8 bases, with 21 bases between. The CDR3 runs to 15 residues. Germline CDR1 reads MGHRA; CDR2 reads YSYEKL. The CDR3 loop reads CASCPIQGPSEKLFF. The CDR3, as DNA: TGCGCCAGCTGTCCTATTCAGGGTCCTTCGGAAAAACTGTTTTTT.

Comments on this clone: A junction end diverges from the germline sequence, so it may reflect a read error. The chain joins TRBV7-9 to TRBJ1-2, with D tentatively TRBD1 (5 bases). The CDR3 sequence is 16 residues long. CDR1 and CDR2 (germline): SEHNR, FQNEAQ (reference sequence). CDR3 region: CSSSSMAGLANYGYTF. CDR3 in DNA: TGTTCCAGCAGCTCTATGGCGGGGCTGGCTAACTATGGCTACACCTTC.

On this clone itself: The sample holds other DNA sequences that translate to the same CDR3. As DNA, the CDR3 is TGTGCCATCAGTGGGGAAGGGGGCGTTTGGTATGGCTACACCTTC. This encodes CAISGEGGVWYGYTF. The chain carries TRBV10-3 and TRBJ1-2; 7 bases align to TRBD1. CDR1 ENHRY and CDR2 SYGVKD come from the germline V gene. V shed 4 bases, J shed 5 bases, and the junction held 10 bases outside the gene matches. There are 15 residues in the CDR3.

The genes are TRBV6-5 and TRBJ1-5, with 7 bases fitting TRBD1. V shed 3 bases and J 1 base; nucleotides not matched to a gene: 3. The CDR3 runs 15 residues. Germline V gene sequence: CDR1 MNHEY, CDR2 SVGAGI. The CDR3 DNA reads TGTGCCAGCAGTTATGACAGGGAAAGCAATCAGCCCCAGCATTTT. This translates into CASSYDRESNQPQHF.